The 6 T cell receptor beta chains given below trace back to one sample, sequenced in a study of cytomegalovirus exposure and HLA in healthy donors. 13 Jbeta primers and 60 Vbeta primers were used for the PCR. Using immunoSEQ multiplex PCR, the repertoire was profiled, and TCRdb retains in-frame clones only, with some absent. The profile shows about 170,000 clones, 85% of them singletons. Input material: PBMCs. These receptors all come from a boy aged 2 to 10 in good health and CMV-seronegative.

Comments on this clone: The junction does not match germline at one end; this may be a read error. This chain links TRBV19 with TRBJ2-3; 9 bases map to TRBD2. CDR1 is LNHDA, CDR2 SQIVND, per germline (reference sequence). The CDR3 covers 14 residues. The CDR3, as DNA: TGTGCCAGTAGTACGGGGACTAGCAGAGATACGCAGTATTTT. It encodes CASSTGTSRDTQYF.

The chain carries TRBV7-8 and TRBJ2-3; 9 bases align to TRBD1. This CDR3 is 16 amino acids long. CDR1 is SGHVS and CDR2 is FQNEAQ in the germline V gene. The junction had 8 bases not matched to a gene; V was cut back by 4 bases and J by 3 bases. CDR3 nucleotides: TGTGCCAGCAGCTCGACAGGGGGTCTAAGAACAGATACGCAGTATTTT. Translated: CASSSTGGLRTDTQYF.

The chain joins TRBV19 to TRBJ1-2; 7 bases fit TRBD1. Germline CDR1 is LNHDA and CDR2 is SQIVND (reference sequence). This CDR3 comprises 13 residues. After removal of 8 bases from V and 4 bases from J, the junction contained 7 bases not matched to a gene. The CDR3 reads CASGTAKVYGYTF. In DNA, the CDR3 is TGTGCCAGTGGGACAGCGAAGGTCTATGGCTACACCTTC.

The rearrangement uses TRBV13 and TRBJ2-5; D is possibly TRBD1 (6 bases). CDR3 length: 19 amino acids. The V end lost 6 bases, the J end lost 3 bases, and 29 bases lay between the germline ends. The germline V gene has CDR1 PRHDT and CDR2 FYEKMQ (reference sequence). The CDR3 DNA is TGTGCCAGCAGTTTCTACCCGAGATTATTCAATCGGACAGAAGAGACCCAGTACTTC. It yields the protein CASSFYPRLFNRTEETQYF. The complete variable domain, with remaining parts taken from reference TRBV13 and TRBJ2-5, reads AAGVIQSPRHLIKEKRETATLKCYPIPRHDTVYWYQQGPGQDPQFLISFYEKMQSDKGSIPDRFSAQQFSDYHSELNMSSLELGDSALYFCASSFYPRLFNRTEETQYFGPGTRLLVL.

In DNA, the CDR3 is TGTGCCAGTAGTATACTGGAAGCGGGAGGCTTCTACAATGAGCAGTTCTTC. It translates to CASSILEAGGFYNEQFF. The chain employs TRBV19 and TRBJ2-1; 9 nucleotides agree with TRBD2. The CDR3 is made up of 17 amino acids. Germline V CDR1 and CDR2: LNHDA, SQIVND (reference sequence). With V trimmed by 2 bases and J by 3 bases, 8 bases remained unmatched.

The V and J genes are TRBV5-1 and TRBJ2-5; TRBD2 matches at 10 bases. The germline V gene has CDR1 SGHRS and CDR2 YFSETQ. J gave up 7 bases and V 2 bases, and 8 bases lay outside the gene matches. This CDR3 has 15 residues. CDR3: CASSLRSSGSGTQYF. Here the CDR3 DNA reads TGCGCCAGCAGCTTACGGTCTAGCGGGAGTGGGACCCAGTACTTC. The variable domain in full, completed from reference TRBV5-1 and TRBJ2-5, reads KAGVTQTPRYLIKTRGQQVTLSCSPISGHRSVSWYQQTPGQGLQFLFEYFSETQRNKGNFPGRFSGRQFSNSRSEMNVSTLELGDSALYLCASSLRSSGSGTQYFGPGTRLLVL.